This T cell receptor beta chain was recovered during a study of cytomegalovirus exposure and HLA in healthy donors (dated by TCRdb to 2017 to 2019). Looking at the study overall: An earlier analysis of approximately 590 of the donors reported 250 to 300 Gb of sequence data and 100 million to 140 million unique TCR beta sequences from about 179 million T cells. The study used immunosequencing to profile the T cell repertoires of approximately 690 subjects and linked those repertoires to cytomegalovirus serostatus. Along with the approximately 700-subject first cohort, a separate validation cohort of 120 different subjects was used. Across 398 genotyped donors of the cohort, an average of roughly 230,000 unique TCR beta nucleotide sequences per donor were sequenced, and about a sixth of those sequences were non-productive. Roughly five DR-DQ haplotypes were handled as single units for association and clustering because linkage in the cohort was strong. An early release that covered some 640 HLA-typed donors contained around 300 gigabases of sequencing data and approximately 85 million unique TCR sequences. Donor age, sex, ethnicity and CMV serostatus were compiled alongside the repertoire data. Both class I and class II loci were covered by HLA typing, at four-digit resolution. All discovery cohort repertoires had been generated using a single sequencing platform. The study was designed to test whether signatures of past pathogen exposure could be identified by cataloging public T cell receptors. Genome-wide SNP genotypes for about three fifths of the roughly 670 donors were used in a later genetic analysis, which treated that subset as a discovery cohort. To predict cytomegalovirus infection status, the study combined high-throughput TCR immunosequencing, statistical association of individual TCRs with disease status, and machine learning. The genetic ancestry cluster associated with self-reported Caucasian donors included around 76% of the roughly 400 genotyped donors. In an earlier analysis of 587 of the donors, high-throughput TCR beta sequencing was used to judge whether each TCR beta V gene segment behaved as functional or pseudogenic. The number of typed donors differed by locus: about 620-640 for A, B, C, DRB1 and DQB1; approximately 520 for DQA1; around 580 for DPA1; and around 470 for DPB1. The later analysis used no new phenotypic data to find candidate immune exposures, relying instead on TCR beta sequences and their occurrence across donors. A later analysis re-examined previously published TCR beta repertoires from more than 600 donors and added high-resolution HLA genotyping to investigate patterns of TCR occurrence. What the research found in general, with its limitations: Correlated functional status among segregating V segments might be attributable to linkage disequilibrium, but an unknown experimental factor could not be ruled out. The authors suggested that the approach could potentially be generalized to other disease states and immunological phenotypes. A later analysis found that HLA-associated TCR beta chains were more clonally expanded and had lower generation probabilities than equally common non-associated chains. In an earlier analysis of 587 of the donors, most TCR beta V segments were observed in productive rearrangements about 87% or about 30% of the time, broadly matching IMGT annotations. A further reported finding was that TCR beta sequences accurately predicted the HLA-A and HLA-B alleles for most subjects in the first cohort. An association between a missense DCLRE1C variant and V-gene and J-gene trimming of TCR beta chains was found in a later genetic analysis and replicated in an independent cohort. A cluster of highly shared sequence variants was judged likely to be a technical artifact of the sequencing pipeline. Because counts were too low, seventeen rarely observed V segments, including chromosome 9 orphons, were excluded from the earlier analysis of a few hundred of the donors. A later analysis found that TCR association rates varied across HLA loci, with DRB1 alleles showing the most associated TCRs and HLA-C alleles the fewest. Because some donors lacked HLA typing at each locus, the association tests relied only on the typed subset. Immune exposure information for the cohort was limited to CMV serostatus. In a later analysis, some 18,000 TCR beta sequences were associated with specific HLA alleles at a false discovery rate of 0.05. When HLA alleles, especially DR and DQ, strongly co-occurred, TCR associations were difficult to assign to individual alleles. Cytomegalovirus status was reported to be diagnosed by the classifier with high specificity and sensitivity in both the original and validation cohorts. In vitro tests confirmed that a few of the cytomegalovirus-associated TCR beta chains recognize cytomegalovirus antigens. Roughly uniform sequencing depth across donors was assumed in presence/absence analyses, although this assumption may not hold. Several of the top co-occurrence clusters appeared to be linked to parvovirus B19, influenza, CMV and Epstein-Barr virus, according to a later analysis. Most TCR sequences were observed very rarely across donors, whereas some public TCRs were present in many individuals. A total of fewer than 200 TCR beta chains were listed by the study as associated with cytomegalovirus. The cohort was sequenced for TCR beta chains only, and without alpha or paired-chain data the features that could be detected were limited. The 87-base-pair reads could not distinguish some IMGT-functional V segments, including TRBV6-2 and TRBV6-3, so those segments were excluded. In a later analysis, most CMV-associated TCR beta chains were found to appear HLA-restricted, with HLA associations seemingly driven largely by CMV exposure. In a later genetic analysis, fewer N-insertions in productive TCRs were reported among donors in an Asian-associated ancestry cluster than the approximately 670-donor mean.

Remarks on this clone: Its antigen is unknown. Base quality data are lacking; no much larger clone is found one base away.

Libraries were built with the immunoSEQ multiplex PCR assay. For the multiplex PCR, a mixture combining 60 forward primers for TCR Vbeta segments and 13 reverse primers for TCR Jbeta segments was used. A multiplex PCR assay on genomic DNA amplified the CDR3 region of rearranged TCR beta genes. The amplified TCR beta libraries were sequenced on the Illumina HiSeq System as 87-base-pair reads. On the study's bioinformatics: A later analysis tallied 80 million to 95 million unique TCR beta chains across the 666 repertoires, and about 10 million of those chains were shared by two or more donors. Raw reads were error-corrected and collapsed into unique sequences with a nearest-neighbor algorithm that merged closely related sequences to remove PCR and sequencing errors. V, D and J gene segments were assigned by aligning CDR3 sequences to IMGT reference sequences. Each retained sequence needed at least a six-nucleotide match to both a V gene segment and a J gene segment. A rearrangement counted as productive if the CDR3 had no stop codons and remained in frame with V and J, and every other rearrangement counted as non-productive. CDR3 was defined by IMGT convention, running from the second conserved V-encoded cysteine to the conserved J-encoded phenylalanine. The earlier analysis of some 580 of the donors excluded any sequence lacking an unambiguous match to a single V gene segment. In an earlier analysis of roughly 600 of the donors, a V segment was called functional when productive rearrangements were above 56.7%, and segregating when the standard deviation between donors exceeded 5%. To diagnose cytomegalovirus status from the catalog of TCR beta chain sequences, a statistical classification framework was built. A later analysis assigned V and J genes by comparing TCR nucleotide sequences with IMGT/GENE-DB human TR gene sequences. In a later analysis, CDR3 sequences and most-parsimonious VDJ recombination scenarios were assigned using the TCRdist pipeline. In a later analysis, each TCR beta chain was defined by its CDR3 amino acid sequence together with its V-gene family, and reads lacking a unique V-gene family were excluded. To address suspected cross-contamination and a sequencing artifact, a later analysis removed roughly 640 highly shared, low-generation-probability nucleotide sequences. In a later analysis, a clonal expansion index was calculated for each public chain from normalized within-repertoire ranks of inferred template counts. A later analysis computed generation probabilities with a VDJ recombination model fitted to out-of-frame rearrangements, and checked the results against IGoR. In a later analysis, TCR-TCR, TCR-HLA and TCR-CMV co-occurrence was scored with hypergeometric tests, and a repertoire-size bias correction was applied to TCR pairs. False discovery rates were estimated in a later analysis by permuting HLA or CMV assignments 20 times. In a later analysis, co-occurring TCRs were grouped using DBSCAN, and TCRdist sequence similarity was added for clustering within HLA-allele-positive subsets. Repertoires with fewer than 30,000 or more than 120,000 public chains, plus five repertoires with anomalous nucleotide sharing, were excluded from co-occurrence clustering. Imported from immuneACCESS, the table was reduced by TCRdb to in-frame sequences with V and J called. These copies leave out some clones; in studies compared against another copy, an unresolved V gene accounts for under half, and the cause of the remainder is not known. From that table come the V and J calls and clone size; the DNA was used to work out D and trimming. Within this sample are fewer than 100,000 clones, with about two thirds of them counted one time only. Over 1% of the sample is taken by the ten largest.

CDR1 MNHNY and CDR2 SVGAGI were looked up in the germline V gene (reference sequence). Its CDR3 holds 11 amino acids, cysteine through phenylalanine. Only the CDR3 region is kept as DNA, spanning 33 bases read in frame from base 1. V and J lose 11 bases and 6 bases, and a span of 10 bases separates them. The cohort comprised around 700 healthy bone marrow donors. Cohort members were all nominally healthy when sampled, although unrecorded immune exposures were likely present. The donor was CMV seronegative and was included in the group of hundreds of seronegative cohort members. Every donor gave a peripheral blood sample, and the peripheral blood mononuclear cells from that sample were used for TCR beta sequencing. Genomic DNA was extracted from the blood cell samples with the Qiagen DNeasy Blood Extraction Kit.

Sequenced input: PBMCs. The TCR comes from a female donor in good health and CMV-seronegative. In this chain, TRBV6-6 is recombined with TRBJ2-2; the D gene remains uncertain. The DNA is TGTGCCCTCCTGAGTGCCGGGGAGCTGTTTTTT. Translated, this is CALLSAGELFF.